The 32 T cell receptor beta chains reported below all come from one sample, sequenced in a study of Ad26.COV2.S vaccination and SARS-CoV-2 variants. Clones were read by immunoSEQ multiplex PCR, and TCRdb kept only the in-frame ones, dropping some. The sample contains roughly 680,000 clones, around 92% of which appear only once. Sample treatment: 19 received Ad26.COV2.S at low or high dose, single or two shots; 5 received placebo; per-sample allocation not given. Collection of the samples took place on day 63 after the first injection of vaccine or placebo. The material was peripheral blood, obtained in a trial of Ad26.COV2.S vaccine versus placebo. The receptors stem from a person between 18 and 65 years old who received the Ad26.COV2.S COVID-19 vaccine or a placebo.

The chain recombines TRBV18 with TRBJ2-6; 9 bases line up with TRBD1. The V and J ends lost 4 bases and 0 bases, in that order; junction bases with no gene match: 7. The CDR3 sequence is 18 residues long. CDR1 is KGHSH and CDR2 is LQKENI in the germline V gene. The DNA of the CDR3 is TGTGCCAGCTCACAACAGGACAGGGGCCTCTCTGGGGCCAACGTCCTGACTTTC. Translation: CASSQQDRGLSGANVLTF.

CDR3 coding DNA: TGTGCCAGTAGTATAGGGAGCTCCTACAATGAGCAGTTCTTC. It translates to CASSIGSSYNEQFF. V and J are TRBV19 and TRBJ2-1, with unresolved D. V was clipped by 1 base and J by 0 bases, with 4 bases between them. Germline V lookup: CDR1 LNHDA, CDR2 SQIVND (reference sequence). The CDR3 sequence is 14 residues long.

The chain employs TRBV5-1 and TRBJ1-5; D is possibly TRBD1 (5 bases). CDR1 and CDR2 (germline): SGHRS, YFSETQ. Trimming removed 2 bases from V and 3 bases from J, with 12 bases in between. The length of the CDR3 is 15 residues. CDR3 sequence reads: CASSLTTGNNQPQHF. The DNA for the CDR3 is TGCGCCAGCAGCTTAACTACAGGAAACAATCAGCCCCAGCATTTT.

The chain employs TRBV3-1 (or the pseudogene TRBV3-2) and TRBJ2-7; D may be TRBD2 (5 bases). The germline gives CDR1 LGHDT, CDR2 YNNKEL (reference sequence). V shed 0 bases and J shed 5 bases, with 8 bases lying between them. The CDR3 consists of 13 residues. The CDR3 reads CASSQELGNEQYF. The CDR3 nucleotides read TGTGCCAGCAGCCAAGAACTAGGGAACGAGCAGTACTTC.

This clone was found once. The chain links TRBV7-8 to TRBJ2-7, with 8 bases lining up with TRBD2. V gave up 5 bases and J gave up 2 bases; unmatched junction bases: 5. CDR3 length: 14 residues. In germline, CDR1 is SGHVS, CDR2 FQNEAQ. The CDR3 here is CASSRWREAYEQYF. In DNA, the CDR3 is TGTGCCAGCAGCCGGTGGCGGGAGGCCTACGAGCAGTACTTC.

This chain uses TRBV19 with TRBJ1-1, with D perhaps TRBD1 (5 bases). V dropped 5 bases and J dropped 4 bases, with 11 bases sitting between them. CDR1 is LNHDA and CDR2 is SQIVND in the germline V gene (reference sequence). The CDR3 has 13 amino acids. CDR3 sequence (DNA): TGTGCCAGTAGTTCCGGGACCTCCACTGAAGCTTTCTTT. Protein product: CASSSGTSTEAFF. The whole variable domain, remainder taken from reference TRBV19 and TRBJ1-1, is DGGITQSPKYLFRKEGQNVTLSCEQNLNHDAMYWYRQDPGQGLRLIYYSQIVNDFQKGDIAEGYSVSREKKESFPLTVTSAQKNPTAFYLCASSSGTSTEAFFGQGTRLTVV.

The J gene is TRBJ1-6, the V gene TRBV5-4, with TRBD1 matching 7 bases. Unmatched junction bases numbered 3, after V lost 0 bases and J lost 6 bases. Germline V gene lookup returns CDR1 SGHNT and CDR2 YYREEE (reference sequence). This CDR3 is built from 15 residues. CDR3 coding DNA: TGTGCCAGCAGCTTGGCTGACAGGGCTAATTCACCCCTCCACTTT. It translates to CASSLADRANSPLHF.

CDR3 nucleotide sequence: TGTGCCAGCAGGGACAGTGGAAAGGGTGGCTACACCTTC. This gives the protein CASRDSGKGGYTF. The rearrangement joins TRBV27 to TRBJ1-2, with D possibly TRBD1 on 6 matching bases. Germline V lookup: CDR1 MNHEY, CDR2 SMNVEV (reference sequence). The CDR3 sequence is 13 residues long. V was cut by 6 bases and J by 7 bases, with 15 bases left in between.

The V call is TRBV10-1, the J call TRBJ1-1; 7 positions agree with TRBD1. Germline V lookup: CDR1 WNHNN, CDR2 SYGVQD (reference sequence). There are 16 residues in the CDR3. Trimming at V came to 6 bases and at J to 1 base, leaving 11 bases not matched to a gene. CDR3 loop: CASRGTEPPPNTEAFF. CDR3 DNA: TGCGCCAGCAGGGGGACAGAACCTCCACCGAACACTGAAGCTTTCTTT.

V is TRBV11-2 and J is TRBJ2-3; no definite D call. The germline V gene has CDR1 SGHAT and CDR2 FQNNGV. CDR3 length: 12 amino acids. V lost 8 bases to trimming and J lost 6 bases, with 12 bases between them. The CDR3 DNA is TGTGCCAGCTCCTTCCGGGTTGATACGCAGTATTTT. It encodes CASSFRVDTQYF.

This clone showed up just once. The chain couples TRBV13 to TRBJ2-1; maybe TRBD2 (6 bases). The V gene lost 1 base and the J gene lost 2 bases, with 15 bases spanning the gap. There are 17 residues in the CDR3. Germline loops: CDR1 PRHDT, CDR2 FYEKMQ (reference sequence). The CDR3: CASSLAVGLATYNEQFF. In DNA form, the CDR3 reads TGTGCCAGCAGCTTAGCGGTAGGGCTAGCGACCTACAATGAGCAGTTCTTC.

The chain links TRBV12-3 or TRBV12-4 to TRBJ2-7, with D maybe TRBD2 (5 bases). Between the trimmed V and J ends, which lost 6 bases and 3 bases, there was a span of 12 bases. The CDR3 totals 13 residues. CDR3 DNA sequence: TGTGCCAGCAGCTCCGGGGTTCACTACGAGCAGTACTTC. This encodes CASSSGVHYEQYF.

The rearrangement links TRBV11-3 to TRBJ2-1; the D is unclear. CDR3 length: 13 amino acids. V lost 5 bases and J lost 3, with 8 bases in between. The germline gives CDR1 SGHNT, CDR2 YENEEA. The CDR3 here is CASSKKSYNEQFF. Here the CDR3 DNA reads TGTGCCAGCAGCAAAAAGAGCTACAATGAGCAGTTCTTC.

The rearrangement links TRBV18 to TRBJ1-4; D uncertain. V was cut by 2 bases and J by 8 bases, with 12 bases left in between. The CDR3 is 14 amino acids. Germline values: CDR1 KGHSH, CDR2 LQKENI. CDR3 bases: TGTGCCAGCTCACCAGGAAACATTCCGGAAAAACTGTTTTTT. It yields the protein CASSPGNIPEKLFF. Complete variable domain (other parts from reference TRBV18 and TRBJ1-4): NAGVMQNPRHLVRRRGQEARLRCSPMKGHSHVYWYRQLPEEGLKFMVYLQKENIIDESGMPKERFSAEFPKEGPSILRIQQVVRGDSAAYFCASSPGNIPEKLFFGSGTQLSVL.

This clone was recorded only once. CDR3 region: CASSSKQGLWEKLFF. The CDR3 DNA is TGTGCCAGCAGCTCTAAACAGGGGCTTTGGGAAAAACTGTTTTTT. The chain links TRBV5-6 to TRBJ1-4; 7 bases align to TRBD1. The CDR3 has 15 amino acids. Germline V gene lookup returns CDR1 SGHDT and CDR2 YYEEEE. The ends lost 3 bases at V and 8 bases at J; junction bases unmatched: 10.

The chain carries TRBV13 and TRBJ1-3, with D unclear. Germline V lookup: CDR1 PRHDT, CDR2 FYEKMQ (reference sequence). The V end lost 0 bases, the J end lost 9 bases, and 9 bases lay between the germline ends. The CDR3 runs 13 residues. CDR3 region: CASSLGRQGTIYF. DNA of the CDR3: TGTGCCAGCAGCTTAGGACGTCAAGGCACCATATATTTT. Full variable domain (missing parts from reference TRBV13 and TRBJ1-3): AAGVIQSPRHLIKEKRETATLKCYPIPRHDTVYWYQQGPGQDPQFLISFYEKMQSDKGSIPDRFSAQQFSDYHSELNMSSLELGDSALYFCASSLGRQGTIYFGEGSWLTVV.

The gene calls are TRBV5-6 and TRBJ1-3; D unclear. CDR3 size: 15 residues. V lost 0 bases and J 0 bases, leaving 7 bases between the germline ends. Germline V gene lookup returns CDR1 SGHDT and CDR2 YYEEEE. CDR3 sequence: CASSLVVNSGNTIYF. The CDR3 coding sequence is TGTGCCAGCAGCTTGGTGGTCAACTCTGGAAACACCATATATTTT. The full variable domain, in which reference TRBV5-6 and TRBJ1-3 provide the parts outside the CDR3, is DAGVTQSPTHLIKTRGQQVTLRCSPKSGHDTVSWYQQALGQGPQFIFQYYEEEERQRGNFPDRFSGHQFPNYSSELNVNALLLGDSALYLCASSLVVNSGNTIYFGEGSWLTVV.

The CDR3 loop reads CASTGTGNTEAFF. The CDR3 DNA follows: TGTGCCAGTACCGGGACAGGGAACACTGAAGCTTTCTTT. This chain uses TRBV10-3 with TRBJ1-1; 8 nucleotides agree with TRBD1. CDR3 size: 13 residues. CDR1 is ENHRY and CDR2 is SYGVKD in the germline V gene. The V and J ends lost 10 bases and 1 base, in that order; junction bases with no gene match: 5.

The table lists this clone with a count of one. V is TRBV19 and J is TRBJ1-5; possibly TRBD1 for D (6 bases). CDR1 and CDR2 from the germline V gene are LNHDA and SQIVND (reference sequence). The CDR3 length is 15 residues. V gave up 4 bases and J gave up 0 bases, with 10 bases separating them. The CDR3: CASSTDRISNQPQHF. CDR3 nucleotide sequence: TGTGCCAGTAGTACGGACAGAATTAGCAATCAGCCCCAGCATTTT.

The chain combines TRBV11-2 with TRBJ2-1, with unresolved D. Trimming left V 0 bases short and J 10 bases short, with 13 bases between. The germline CDR1 and CDR2 sequences are SGHAT and FQNNGV. This CDR3 comprises 14 residues. The CDR3 sequence is CASSLDLTSSEQFF. CDR3 bases: TGTGCCAGCAGCTTAGATCTAACCAGTTCAGAGCAGTTCTTC.

This chain links TRBV27 with TRBJ1-1, with a weak D call TRBD1 (5 bases). Trimming took 6 bases from V and 4 from J, leaving 12 bases between them. Germline lookup yields CDR1 MNHEY and CDR2 SMNVEV (reference sequence). The CDR3 runs to 13 residues. The CDR3 DNA reads as TGTGCCAGCAGCGAGAGGGGCCCCACTGAAGCTTTCTTT. Translated, it gives CASSERGPTEAFF.

The rearrangement links TRBV3-1 (or the pseudogene TRBV3-2) to TRBJ1-5, with 9 bases that match TRBD1. The CDR3 runs to 17 residues. V gave up 3 bases and J gave up 0 bases; unmatched junction bases: 6. Looked up from germline, CDR1 is LGHDT and CDR2 is YNNKEL (reference sequence). The CDR3 reads CASSQRTGGDSNQPQHF. The CDR3 DNA reads TGTGCCAGCAGCCAGCGTACAGGGGGCGATAGCAATCAGCCCCAGCATTTT.

This chain uses TRBV28 with TRBJ1-1, with D possibly matching TRBD1 (5 bases). The germline V gene has CDR1 MDHEN and CDR2 SYDVKM. V was trimmed by 6 bases and J by 1 base, leaving 12 bases between them. The CDR3 runs to 14 residues. In DNA, the CDR3 is TGTGCCAGCAGCTGGCAGGGTTGGAACACTGAAGCTTTCTTT. The encoded protein is CASSWQGWNTEAFF.

J is TRBJ2-5 and V is TRBV18, with D maybe TRBD1 (5 bases). Trimming took off 2 bases at V and 0 bases at J, with 13 bases between the two ends. Germline V gives CDR1 KGHSH, CDR2 LQKENI. This CDR3 is 16 amino acids long. CDR3 loop: CASSPRPQQDQETQYF. CDR3 in DNA: TGTGCCAGCTCACCAAGGCCTCAACAGGACCAAGAGACCCAGTACTTC.

The V and J genes are TRBV7-8 and TRBJ2-2; unclear D gene. Per the germline V gene, CDR1 is SGHVS and CDR2 is FQNEAQ. The germline V and J ends were trimmed by 7 bases and 8 bases, with 14 bases remaining between them. The CDR3 spans 13 residues. CDR3 loop: CASTASYAGELFF. In DNA form, the CDR3 reads TGTGCCAGCACCGCTAGTTACGCGGGGGAGCTGTTTTTT.

A single count supports this clone. CDR3 amino acids: CASSQERGLTGELFF. The CDR3 coding sequence is TGCGCCAGCAGCCAAGAAAGGGGGCTAACCGGGGAGCTGTTTTTT. The chain combines TRBV4-3 with TRBJ2-2; the match to TRBD1 covers 7 bases. V trimming: 0 bases; J trimming: 5 bases; junction bases outside the gene matches: 3. Germline CDR1 reads LGHNA; CDR2 reads YSLEER. The CDR3 sequence is 15 residues long.

This clone was picked up a small number of times. J is TRBJ1-5 and V is TRBV3-1 (or the pseudogene TRBV3-2); D is unresolved. Between the trimmed V and J ends, which lost 2 bases and 0 bases, there was a span of 2 bases. The CDR3 totals 13 residues. Looked up from germline, CDR1 is LGHDT and CDR2 is YNNKEL (reference sequence). CDR3 loop: CASSQSSNQPQHF. The CDR3 nucleotides read TGTGCCAGCAGCCAATCTAGCAATCAGCCCCAGCATTTT.

The chain links TRBV2 to TRBJ2-3, with TRBD1 matching 10 bases. J lost 7 bases, V lost 4 bases, and 2 bases had no gene match. The CDR3 length is 13 residues. Germline V gene data show CDR1 as SNHLY and CDR2 as FYNNEI. The chain's CDR3 is CASSGQGAYTQYF. CDR3 in DNA: TGTGCCAGCAGTGGACAGGGGGCCTATACGCAGTATTTT.

CDR3 nucleotide sequence: TGTGCCAGCAGCTTAGATAGGGTATGGGTGAACACTGAAGCTTTCTTT. Its protein product is CASSLDRVWVNTEAFF. The gene calls are TRBV7-2 and TRBJ1-1; unclear D gene. The V end lost 1 base, the J end lost 0 bases, and 12 bases lay between the germline ends. This CDR3 comprises 16 residues. Germline loops: CDR1 SGHTA, CDR2 FQGNSA.

V and J are TRBV2 and TRBJ2-6; no reliable D call. The germline CDR1 and CDR2 sequences are SNHLY and FYNNEI. CDR3 length equals 16 residues. V lost 6 bases, J lost 2 bases, and 14 bases lay in between. The DNA for the CDR3 is TGTGCCAGCAGCCCCTCGTGGGAACCTGGGGCCAACGTCCTGACTTTC. Its translation is CASSPSWEPGANVLTF.

This clone was seen a handful of times. This CDR3 is also generated by other DNA sequences in the sample. This rearrangement joins TRBV30 to TRBJ1-2; no firm D call. V was trimmed by 0 bases and J by 4 bases, leaving 9 bases between them. In germline, CDR1 is GTSNPN, CDR2 SVGIG (reference sequence). The CDR3 runs to 13 residues. The CDR3 sequence is CAWSVSSGYGYTF. The CDR3 bases are TGTGCCTGGAGTGTATCCAGTGGCTATGGCTACACCTTC.

This chain links TRBV27 with TRBJ2-2; no reliable D call. This CDR3 has 13 residues. The germline CDR1 and CDR2 sequences are MNHEY and SMNVEV (reference sequence). V lost 3 bases to trimming and J lost 4 bases, with 6 bases between them. This CDR3 reads CASSFTGTGELFF. CDR3 DNA: TGTGCCAGCAGTTTTACCGGCACCGGGGAGCTGTTTTTT.